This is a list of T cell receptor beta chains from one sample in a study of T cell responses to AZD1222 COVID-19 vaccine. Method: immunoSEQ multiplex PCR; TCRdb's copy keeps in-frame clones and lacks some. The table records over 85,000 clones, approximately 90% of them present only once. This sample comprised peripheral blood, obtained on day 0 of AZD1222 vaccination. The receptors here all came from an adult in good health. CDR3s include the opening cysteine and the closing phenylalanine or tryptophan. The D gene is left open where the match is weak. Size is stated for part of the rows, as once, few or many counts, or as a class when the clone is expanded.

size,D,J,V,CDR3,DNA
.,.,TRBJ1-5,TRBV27,CATGGSPPGNQPQHF,TGTGCCACAGGAGGCTCCCCCCCGGGGAATCAGCCCCAGCATTTT
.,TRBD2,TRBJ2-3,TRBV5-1,CASSLSSGGITDTQYF,TGCGCCAGCAGCTTGAGTAGCGGGGGTATCACAGATACGCAGTATTTT
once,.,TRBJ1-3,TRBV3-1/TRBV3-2,CASSDRVGISGNTIYF,TGTGCCAGCAGCGATAGGGTAGGGATTTCTGGAAACACCATATATTTT
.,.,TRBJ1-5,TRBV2,CASSDEQPDQPQHF,TGTGCCAGCAGTGATGAACAGCCCGATCAGCCCCAGCATTTT
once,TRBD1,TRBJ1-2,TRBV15,CATSRTGGFYGYTF,TGTGCCACCAGCAGAACAGGGGGGTTCTATGGCTACACCTTC
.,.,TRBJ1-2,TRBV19,CASRDHRQIPNYGYTF,TGTGCCAGTAGAGATCATCGGCAGATCCCTAACTATGGCTACACCTTC
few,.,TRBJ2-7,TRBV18,CASSRGTEIYEQYF,TGTGCCAGCTCACGCGGGACAGAGATCTACGAGCAGTACTTC
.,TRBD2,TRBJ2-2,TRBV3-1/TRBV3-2,CASSQAAGVGGELFF,TGTGCCAGCAGCCAAGCCGCGGGGGTCGGCGGGGAGCTGTTTTTT
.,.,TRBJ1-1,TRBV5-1,CASSLTQLMNTEAFF,TGCGCCAGCAGCTTGACTCAGCTCATGAACACTGAAGCTTTCTTT
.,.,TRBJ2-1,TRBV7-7,CASSLDPYSSYNEQFF,TGTGCTAGCAGCTTAGACCCGTACAGCTCCTACAATGAGCAGTTCTTC
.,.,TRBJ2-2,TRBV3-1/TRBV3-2,CASSPRGAGGELFF,TGTGCCAGCAGCCCCAGGGGAGCGGGCGGGGAGCTGTTTTTT
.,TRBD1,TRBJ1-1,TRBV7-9,CASSSRQGPKTTEAFF,TGTGCCAGCAGCTCCAGACAGGGACCTAAGACCACTGAAGCTTTCTTT
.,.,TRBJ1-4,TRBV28,CASSLRAVGEKLFF,TGTGCCAGCAGTTTGAGGGCGGTCGGTGAAAAACTGTTTTTT
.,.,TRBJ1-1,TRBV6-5,CASRDPTRTEAFF,TGTGCCAGCAGGGACCCCACCCGAACTGAAGCTTTCTTT
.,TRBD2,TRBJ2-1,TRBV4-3,CASSQVSGGRYEQFF,TGCGCCAGCAGCCAAGTCTCGGGAGGGCGGTATGAGCAGTTCTTC
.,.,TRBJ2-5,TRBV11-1,CASSLARITYQETQYF,TGTGCCAGCAGCTTAGCGCGCATTACTTACCAAGAGACCCAGTACTTC
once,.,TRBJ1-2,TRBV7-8,CASSFGLWQNYGYTF,TGTGCCAGCAGCTTCGGTTTATGGCAGAACTATGGCTACACCTTC
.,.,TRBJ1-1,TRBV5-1,CASSLQGFTEAFF,TGCGCCAGCAGCTTGCAGGGGTTCACTGAAGCTTTCTTT
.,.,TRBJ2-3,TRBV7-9,CASSDGQGQLDTQYF,TGTGCCAGCAGCGATGGACAAGGTCAGCTCGATACGCAGTATTTT
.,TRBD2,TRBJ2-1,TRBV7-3,CASSYSPGLAGGDEQFF,TGTGCCAGCAGCTACTCCCCTGGACTAGCGGGAGGTGATGAGCAGTTCTTC
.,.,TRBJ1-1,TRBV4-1,CASSQAGGKNTEAFF,TGCGCCAGCAGCCAAGCAGGAGGGAAGAACACTGAAGCTTTCTTT
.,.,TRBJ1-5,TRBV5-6,CASSLGGSQSNNQPQHF,TGTGCCAGCAGCTTGGGGGGGAGCCAGTCTAACAATCAGCCCCAGCATTTT
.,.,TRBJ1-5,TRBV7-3,CASSLDYNQPQHF,TGTGCCAGCAGCCTCGACTACAATCAGCCCCAGCATTTT
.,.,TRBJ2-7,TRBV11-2,CASSLLHSYEQYF,TGTGCCAGCAGCTTACTCCACTCCTACGAGCAGTACTTC
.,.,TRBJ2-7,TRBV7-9,CASSLIVAGRGYEQYF,TGTGCCAGCAGCTTAATTGTGGCGGGACGGGGCTACGAGCAGTACTTC
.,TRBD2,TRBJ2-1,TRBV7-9,CASSPRLAGERSEQFF,TGTGCCAGCAGCCCGCGACTAGCGGGAGAGAGGAGTGAGCAGTTCTTC
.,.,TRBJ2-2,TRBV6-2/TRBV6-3,CASSYSPGTITGELFF,TGTGCCAGCAGTTACTCGCCGGGGACAATAACCGGGGAGCTGTTTTTT
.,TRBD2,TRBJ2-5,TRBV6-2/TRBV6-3,CASSLRTSGSGETQYF,TGTGCCAGCAGTCTAAGGACTAGCGGGAGTGGAGAGACCCAGTACTTC
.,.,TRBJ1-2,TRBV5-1,CASSRSGQTMEYTF,TGCGCCAGCAGTCGGTCAGGGCAGACAATGGAGTACACCTTC
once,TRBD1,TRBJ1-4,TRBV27,CASSKGQGTEKLFF,TGTGCCAGCAGTAAAGGACAGGGCACAGAAAAACTGTTTTTT
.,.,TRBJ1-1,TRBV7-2,CASSLAAAMNTEAFF,TGTGCCAGCAGCTTAGCGGCCGCCATGAACACTGAAGCTTTCTTT
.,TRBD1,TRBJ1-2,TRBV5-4,CASYRDRNYGYTF,TGTGCCAGTTACCGGGACAGGAACTATGGCTACACCTTC
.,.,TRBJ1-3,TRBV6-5,CASSYSLTGTGNTIYF,TGTGCCAGCAGTTACTCGTTGACGGGGACTGGAAACACCATATATTTT
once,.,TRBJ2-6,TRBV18,CASSRDSGANVLTF,TGTGCCAGCTCACGCGATTCTGGGGCCAACGTCCTGACTTTC
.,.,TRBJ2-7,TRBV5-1,CASSLDVDTNRYEQYF,TGCGCCAGCAGCTTGGATGTGGACACCAACCGCTACGAGCAGTACTTC
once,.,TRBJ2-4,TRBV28,CASSLYGQGGKNIQYF,TGTGCCAGCAGTTTATATGGCCAGGGGGGCAAAAACATTCAGTACTTC
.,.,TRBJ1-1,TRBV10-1,CASSVVPRGGTEAFF,TGCGCCAGCAGTGTAGTTCCGCGGGGGGGCACTGAAGCTTTCTTT
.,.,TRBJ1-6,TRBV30,CALARGLDSSPLHF,TGTGCCTTGGCACGTGGGCTAGATAGTTCACCCCTCCACTTT
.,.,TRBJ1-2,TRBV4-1,CASSRNEDWGQGGYTF,TGCGCCAGCAGCCGAAATGAAGATTGGGGGCAGGGAGGCTACACCTTC
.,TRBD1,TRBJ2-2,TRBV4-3,CASSRTIGTGNTGELFF,TGCGCCAGCAGCCGAACGATCGGGACAGGGAACACCGGGGAGCTGTTTTTT
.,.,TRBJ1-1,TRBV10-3,CAAQGTSNTEAFF,TGTGCCGCTCAAGGGACTTCGAACACTGAAGCTTTCTTT
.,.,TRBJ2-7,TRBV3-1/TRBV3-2,CASSLGPTYEQYF,TGTGCCAGCAGCCTCGGACCCACCTACGAGCAGTACTTC